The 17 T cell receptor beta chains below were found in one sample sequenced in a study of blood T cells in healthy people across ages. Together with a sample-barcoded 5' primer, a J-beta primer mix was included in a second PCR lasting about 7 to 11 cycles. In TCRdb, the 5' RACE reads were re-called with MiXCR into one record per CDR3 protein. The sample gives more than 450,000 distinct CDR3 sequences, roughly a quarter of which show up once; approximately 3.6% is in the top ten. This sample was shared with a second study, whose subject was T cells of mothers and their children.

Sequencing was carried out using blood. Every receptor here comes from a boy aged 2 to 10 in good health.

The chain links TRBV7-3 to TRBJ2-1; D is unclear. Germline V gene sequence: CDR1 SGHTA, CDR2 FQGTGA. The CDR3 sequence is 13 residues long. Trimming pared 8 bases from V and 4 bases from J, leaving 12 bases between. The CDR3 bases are TGTGCCAGCGCTCGTGAGGTTTACAATGAGCAGTTCTTC. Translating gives CASAREVYNEQFF.

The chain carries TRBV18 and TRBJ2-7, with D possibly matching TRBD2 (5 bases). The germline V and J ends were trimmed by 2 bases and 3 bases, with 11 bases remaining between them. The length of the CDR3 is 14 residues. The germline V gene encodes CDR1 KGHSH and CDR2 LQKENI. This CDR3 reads CASSPTRGSYEQYF. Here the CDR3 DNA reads TGTGCCAGCTCACCAACTAGAGGGAGCTACGAGCAGTACTTC.

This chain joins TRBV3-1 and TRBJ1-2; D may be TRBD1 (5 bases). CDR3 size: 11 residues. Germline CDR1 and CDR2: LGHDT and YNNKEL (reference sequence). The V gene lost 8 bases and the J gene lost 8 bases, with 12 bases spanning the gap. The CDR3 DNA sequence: TGTGCCAGCCGGGGCCAGGACGGCTACACCTTC. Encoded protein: CASRGQDGYTF.

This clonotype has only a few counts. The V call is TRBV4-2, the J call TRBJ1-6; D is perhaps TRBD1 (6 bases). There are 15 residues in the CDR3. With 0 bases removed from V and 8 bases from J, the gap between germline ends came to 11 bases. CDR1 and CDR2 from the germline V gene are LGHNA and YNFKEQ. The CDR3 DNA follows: TGTGCCAGCAGCCAAGATTGGAGGGGGGATTCACCCCTCCACTTT. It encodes CASSQDWRGDSPLHF.

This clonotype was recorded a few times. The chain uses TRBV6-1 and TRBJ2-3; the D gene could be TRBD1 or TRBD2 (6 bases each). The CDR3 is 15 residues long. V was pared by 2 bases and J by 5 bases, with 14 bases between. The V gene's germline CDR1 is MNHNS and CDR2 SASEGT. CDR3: CASSELGGGVDTQYF. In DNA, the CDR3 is TGTGCCAGCAGTGAATTAGGGGGAGGTGTAGATACGCAGTATTTT.

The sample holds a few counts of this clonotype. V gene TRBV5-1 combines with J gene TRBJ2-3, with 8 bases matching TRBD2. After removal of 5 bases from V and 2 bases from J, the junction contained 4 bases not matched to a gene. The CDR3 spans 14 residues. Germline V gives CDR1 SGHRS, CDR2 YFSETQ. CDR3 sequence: CASRATSVTDTQYF. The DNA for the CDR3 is TGCGCCAGCAGGGCGACTAGCGTCACAGATACGCAGTATTTT.

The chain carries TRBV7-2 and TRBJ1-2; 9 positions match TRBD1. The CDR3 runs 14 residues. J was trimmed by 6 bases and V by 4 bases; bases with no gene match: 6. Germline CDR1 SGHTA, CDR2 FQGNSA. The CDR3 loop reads CASSSGTGHDGYTF. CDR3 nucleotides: TGTGCCAGCAGCTCGGGGACAGGGCACGATGGCTACACCTTC.

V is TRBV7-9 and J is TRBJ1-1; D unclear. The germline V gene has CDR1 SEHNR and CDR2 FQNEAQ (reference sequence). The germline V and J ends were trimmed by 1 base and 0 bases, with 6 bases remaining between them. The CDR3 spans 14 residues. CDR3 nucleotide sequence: TGTGCCAGCAGCTTAGTTCGGATGAACACTGAAGCTTTCTTT. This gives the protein CASSLVRMNTEAFF.

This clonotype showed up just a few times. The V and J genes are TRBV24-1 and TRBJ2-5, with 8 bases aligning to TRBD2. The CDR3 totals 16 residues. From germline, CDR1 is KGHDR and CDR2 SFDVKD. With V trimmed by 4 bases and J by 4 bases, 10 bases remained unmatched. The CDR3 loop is CATSDSSPSGRETQYF. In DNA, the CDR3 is TGTGCCACCAGTGACTCCAGTCCTAGCGGGCGAGAGACCCAGTACTTC.

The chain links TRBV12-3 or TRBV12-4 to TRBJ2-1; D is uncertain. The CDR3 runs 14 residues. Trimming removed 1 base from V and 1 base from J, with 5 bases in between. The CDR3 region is CASSLGNSYNEQFF. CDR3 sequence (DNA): TGTGCCAGCAGTTTAGGAAATTCCTACAATGAGCAGTTCTTC.

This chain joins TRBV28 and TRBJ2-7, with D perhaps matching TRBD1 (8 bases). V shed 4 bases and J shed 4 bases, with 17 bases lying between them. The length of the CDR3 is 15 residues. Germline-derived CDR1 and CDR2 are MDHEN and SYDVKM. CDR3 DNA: TGTGCCAGCAGTTCCACAGGGGGGGGCGGGTACGAGCAGTACTTC. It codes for CASSSTGGGGYEQYF. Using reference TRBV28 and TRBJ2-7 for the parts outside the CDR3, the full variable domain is DVKVTQSSRYLVKRTGEKVFLECVQDMDHENMFWYRQDPGLGLRLIYFSYDVKMKEKGDIPEGYSVSREKKERFSLILESASTNQTSMYLCASSSTGGGGYEQYFGPGTRLTVT.

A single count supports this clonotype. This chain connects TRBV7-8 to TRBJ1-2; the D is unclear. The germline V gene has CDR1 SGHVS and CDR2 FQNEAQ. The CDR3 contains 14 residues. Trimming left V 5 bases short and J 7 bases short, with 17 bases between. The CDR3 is CASSPNGGGIGYTF. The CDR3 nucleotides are TGTGCCAGCAGCCCAAATGGAGGTGGGATTGGCTACACCTTC.

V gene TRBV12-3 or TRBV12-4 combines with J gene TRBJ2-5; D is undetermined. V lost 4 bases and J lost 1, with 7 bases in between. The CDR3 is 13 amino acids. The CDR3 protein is CASSSHSQETQYF. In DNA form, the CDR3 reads TGTGCCAGCAGTTCACACAGCCAAGAGACCCAGTACTTC.

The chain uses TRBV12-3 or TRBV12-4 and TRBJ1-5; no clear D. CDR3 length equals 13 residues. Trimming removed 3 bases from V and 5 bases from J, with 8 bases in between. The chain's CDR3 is CASSFPPDQPQHF. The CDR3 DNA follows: TGTGCCAGCAGTTTTCCCCCGGATCAGCCCCAGCATTTT.

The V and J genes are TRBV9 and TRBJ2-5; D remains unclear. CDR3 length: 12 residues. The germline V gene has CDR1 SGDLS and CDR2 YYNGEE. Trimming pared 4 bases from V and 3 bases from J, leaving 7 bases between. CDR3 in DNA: TGTGCCAGCAGCCGCCTGGAAGAGACCCAGTACTTC. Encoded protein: CASSRLEETQYF.

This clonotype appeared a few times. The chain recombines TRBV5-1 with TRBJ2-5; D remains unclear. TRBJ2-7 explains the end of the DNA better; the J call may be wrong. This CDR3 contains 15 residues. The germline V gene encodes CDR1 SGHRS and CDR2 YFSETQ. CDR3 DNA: TGCGCCAGCAGCTTGTTGCCGGAGACCGACTACGAGCAGTACTTC. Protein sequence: CASSLLPETDYEQYF.

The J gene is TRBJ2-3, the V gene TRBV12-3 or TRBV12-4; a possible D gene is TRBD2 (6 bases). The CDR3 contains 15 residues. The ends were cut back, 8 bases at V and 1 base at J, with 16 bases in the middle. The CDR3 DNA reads TGTGCCAGCTCCCCGGGAGTCAGGGGCACAGATACGCAGTATTTT. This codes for CASSPGVRGTDTQYF.